Detailed here is one T cell receptor (beta chain). Which antigen it targets is not known. No much larger clone is present one base from it, and per-base qualities are unavailable. V is cut by 0 bases and J by 7 bases, and the space between the germline ends is 10 bases. Counted from cysteine to phenylalanine, this CDR3 has 13 amino acids. Only the CDR3 region is kept as DNA, spanning 39 bases read in frame from base 1. CDR1 GTSNPN and CDR2 SVGIG are derived from the germline V gene (reference sequence). The collaborating institutions used their own protocols to collect whole blood in K2EDTA tubes. For TCRbeta analysis, collaborators shipped samples as frozen whole blood, isolated PBMCs, or DNA extracted from either of those sample types. The entry originates in a study of blood T cell repertoires in COVID-19 (dated by TCRdb to the early 2020s). Turning to the overall study: The collaborator samples originated in the United States, Italy and Spain and spanned the acute and convalescent phases of COVID-19. The prospective study material was composed of cDNA or gDNA derived from T cells, B-cell-depleted T cells, or PBMCs. Deeply sampled blood TCRbeta repertoires from subjects exposed to, actively infected with, or recovered from COVID-19 were included in the dataset. A freely available public database, intended as a resource for researchers studying the immune response to SARS-CoV-2, is where the repertoires were released. The samples were drawn from the first 160 participants of the ongoing ImmuneRACE study and from some 1,300 subjects provided by 6 global collaborators. The sample metadata nearly always contained a de-identified subject ID, COVID-19 status, age in years and sex. Where available, HLA class I and class II types were taken from metadata supplied by the sample provider and were not determined by assay-based typing. The paper's findings and limits, for the study overall: How much clinical and demographic metadata was included differed by source and by participant, and the metadata was provided uncurated.

TCRbeta CDR3 regions were amplified from genomic DNA by means of the immunoSEQ Assay, a bias-controlled multiplex PCR. Processing in the source paper ran as follows. The number of nucleated cells in each sample was estimated by amplification of reference gene primers within the assay. To quantify the absolute abundance of each unique TCRbeta CDR3 rearrangement, sequence reads were collapsed and filtered. For each sample, productive Simpson clonality was calculated by taking the square root of Simpson's diversity index across productive rearrangements. The source is immuneACCESS, and TCRdb retained only in-frame sequences with V and J called. Part of the clones is not carried over; for the studies checked, unresolved V genes explain less than half of this, and the remainder is unexplained. V and J calls and clone size are copied from that table; D and trimming were computed from the DNA. Within this sample are around 40,000 clones, with about 88% of them counted one time only. The leading ten clones occupy roughly an eighth of the sample.

This clonotype was obtained from a human donor in a cohort sampled during active COVID-19. Sample: peripheral blood. This chain joins TRBV30 to TRBJ1-5; a tentative D match to TRBD1 spans 5 bases. The DNA sequence is given as TGTGCCTGGAGTGTCCAGGGAAAGCAGCCCCAGCATTTT. This gives the protein CAWSVQGKQPQHF.